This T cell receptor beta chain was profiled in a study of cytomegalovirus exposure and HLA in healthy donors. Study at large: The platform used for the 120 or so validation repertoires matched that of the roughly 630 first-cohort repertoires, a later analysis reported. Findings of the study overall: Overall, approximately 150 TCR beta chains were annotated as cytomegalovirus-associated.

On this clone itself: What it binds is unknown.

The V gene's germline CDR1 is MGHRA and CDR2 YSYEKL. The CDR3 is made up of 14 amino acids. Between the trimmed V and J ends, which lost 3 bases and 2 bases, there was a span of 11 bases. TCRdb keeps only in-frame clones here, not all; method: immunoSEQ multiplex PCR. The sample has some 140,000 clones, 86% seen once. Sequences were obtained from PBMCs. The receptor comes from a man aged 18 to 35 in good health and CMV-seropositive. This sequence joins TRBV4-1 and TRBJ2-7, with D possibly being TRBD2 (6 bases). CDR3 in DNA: TGCGCCAGCAGCCAGGCCTGGAGGGCCTACGAGCAGTACTTC. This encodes CASSQAWRAYEQYF.